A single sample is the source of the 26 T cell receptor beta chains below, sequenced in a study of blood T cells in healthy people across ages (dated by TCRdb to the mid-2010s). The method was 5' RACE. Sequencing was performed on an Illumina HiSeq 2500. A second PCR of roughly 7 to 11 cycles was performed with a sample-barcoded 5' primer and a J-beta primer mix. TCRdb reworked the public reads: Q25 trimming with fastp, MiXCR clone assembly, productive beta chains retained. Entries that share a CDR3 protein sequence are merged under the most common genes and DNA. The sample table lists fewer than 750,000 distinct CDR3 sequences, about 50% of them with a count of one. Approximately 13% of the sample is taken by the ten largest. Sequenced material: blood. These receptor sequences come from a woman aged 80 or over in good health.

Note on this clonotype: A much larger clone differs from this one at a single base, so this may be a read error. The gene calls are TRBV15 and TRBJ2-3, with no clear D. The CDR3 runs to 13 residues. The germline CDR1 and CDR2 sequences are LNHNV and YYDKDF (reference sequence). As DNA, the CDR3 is TGTGCCACCGGCAGAAGTTTCACAGATACGCAGTATTTT. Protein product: CATGRSFTDTQYF.

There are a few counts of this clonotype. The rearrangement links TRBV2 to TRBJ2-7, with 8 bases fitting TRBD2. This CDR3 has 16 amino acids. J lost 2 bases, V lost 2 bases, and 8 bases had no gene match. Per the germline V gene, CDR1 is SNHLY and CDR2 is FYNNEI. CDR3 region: CASSESAGGLAYEQYF. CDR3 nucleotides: TGTGCCAGCAGTGAATCGGCGGGGGGACTAGCCTACGAGCAGTACTTC.

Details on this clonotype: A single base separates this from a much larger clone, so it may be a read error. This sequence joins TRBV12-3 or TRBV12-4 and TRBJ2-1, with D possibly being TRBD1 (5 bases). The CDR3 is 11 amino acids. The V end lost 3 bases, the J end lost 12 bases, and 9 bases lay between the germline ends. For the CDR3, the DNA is TGTGCCAGCAGTTTTGACAGTCGGCAGTTCTTC. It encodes CASSFDSRQFF.

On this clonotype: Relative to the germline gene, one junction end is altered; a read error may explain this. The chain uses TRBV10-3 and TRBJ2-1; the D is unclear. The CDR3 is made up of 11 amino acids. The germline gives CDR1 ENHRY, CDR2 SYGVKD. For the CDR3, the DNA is TGTGCCACCAGTACTCTGGTTGAGCAGTTCTTC. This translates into CATSTLVEQFF.

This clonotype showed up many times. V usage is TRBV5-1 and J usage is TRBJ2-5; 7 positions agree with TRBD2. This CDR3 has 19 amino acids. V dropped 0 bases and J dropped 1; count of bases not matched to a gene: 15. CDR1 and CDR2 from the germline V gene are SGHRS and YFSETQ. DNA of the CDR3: TGCGCCAGCAGCTTGGACCAGGGCTTATCGGGAGGCCTCCAAGAGACCCAGTACTTC. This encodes CASSLDQGLSGGLQETQYF. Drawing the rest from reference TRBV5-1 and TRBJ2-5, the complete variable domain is KAGVTQTPRYLIKTRGQQVTLSCSPISGHRSVSWYQQTPGQGLQFLFEYFSETQRNKGNFPGRFSGRQFSNSRSEMNVSTLELGDSALYLCASSLDQGLSGGLQETQYFGPGTRLLVL.

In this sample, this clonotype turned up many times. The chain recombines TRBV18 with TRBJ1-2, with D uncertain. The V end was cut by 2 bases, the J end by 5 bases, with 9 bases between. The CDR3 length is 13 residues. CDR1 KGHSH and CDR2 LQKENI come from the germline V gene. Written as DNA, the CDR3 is TGTGCCAGCTCACCAGGAGGGCGGTATGGCTACACCTTC. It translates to CASSPGGRYGYTF.

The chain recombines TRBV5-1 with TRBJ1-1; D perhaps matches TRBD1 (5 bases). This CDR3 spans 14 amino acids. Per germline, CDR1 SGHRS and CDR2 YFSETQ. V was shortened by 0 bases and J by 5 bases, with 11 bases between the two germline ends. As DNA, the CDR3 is TGCGCCAGCAGCTTGGCCGCCAGGGAAACTGAAGCTTTCTTT. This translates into CASSLAARETEAFF.

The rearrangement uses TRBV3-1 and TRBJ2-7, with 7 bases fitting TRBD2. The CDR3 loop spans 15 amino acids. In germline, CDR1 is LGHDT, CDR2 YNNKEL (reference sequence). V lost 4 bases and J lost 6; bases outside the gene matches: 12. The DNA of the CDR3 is TGTGCCAGCAGCCTGACCTGGGGCGGGAGTAGCGAGCAGTACTTC. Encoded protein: CASSLTWGGSSEQYF.

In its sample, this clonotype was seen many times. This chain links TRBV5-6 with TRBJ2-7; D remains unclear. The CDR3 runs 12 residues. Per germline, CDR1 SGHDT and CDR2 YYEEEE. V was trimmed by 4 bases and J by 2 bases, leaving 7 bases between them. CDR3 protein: CASSLKTYEQYF. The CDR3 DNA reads TGTGCCAGCAGCCTTAAAACCTACGAGCAGTACTTC.

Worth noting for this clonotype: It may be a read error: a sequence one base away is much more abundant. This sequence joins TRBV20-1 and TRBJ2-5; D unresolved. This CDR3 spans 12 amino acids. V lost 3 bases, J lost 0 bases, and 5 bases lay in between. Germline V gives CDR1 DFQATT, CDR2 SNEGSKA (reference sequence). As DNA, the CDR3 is TGCAGTGCTAGTCTTAACCAAGAGACCCAGTACTTC. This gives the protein CSASLNQETQYF.

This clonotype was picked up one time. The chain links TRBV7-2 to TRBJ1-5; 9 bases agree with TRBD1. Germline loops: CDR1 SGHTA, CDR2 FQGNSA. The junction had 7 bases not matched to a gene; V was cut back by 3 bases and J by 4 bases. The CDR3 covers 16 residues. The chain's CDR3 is CASSFFDRGKNQPQHF. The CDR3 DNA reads TGTGCCAGCAGCTTCTTCGACAGGGGGAAGAATCAGCCCCAGCATTTT.

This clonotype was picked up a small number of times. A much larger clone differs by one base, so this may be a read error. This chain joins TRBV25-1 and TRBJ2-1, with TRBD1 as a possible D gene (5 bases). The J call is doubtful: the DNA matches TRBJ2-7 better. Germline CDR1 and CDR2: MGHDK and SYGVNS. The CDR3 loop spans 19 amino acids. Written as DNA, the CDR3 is TGTGCCAGCAGTGACGAGTTTAGGGGTGGGCACCAAAAATACAATGAGCAGTACTTC. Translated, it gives CASSDEFRGGHQKYNEQYF.

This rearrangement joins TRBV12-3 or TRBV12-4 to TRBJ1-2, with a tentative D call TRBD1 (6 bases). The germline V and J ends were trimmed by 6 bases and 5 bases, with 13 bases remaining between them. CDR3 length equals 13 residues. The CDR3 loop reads CASSPGHQYGYTF. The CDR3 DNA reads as TGTGCCAGCAGCCCGGGACATCAGTATGGCTACACCTTC.

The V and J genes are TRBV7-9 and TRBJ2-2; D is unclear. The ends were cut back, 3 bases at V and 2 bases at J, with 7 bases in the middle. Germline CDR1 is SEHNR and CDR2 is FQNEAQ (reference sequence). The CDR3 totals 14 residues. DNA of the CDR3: TGTGCCAGCAGCTTCGACGTAAACACCGGGGAGCTGTTTTTT. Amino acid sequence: CASSFDVNTGELFF.

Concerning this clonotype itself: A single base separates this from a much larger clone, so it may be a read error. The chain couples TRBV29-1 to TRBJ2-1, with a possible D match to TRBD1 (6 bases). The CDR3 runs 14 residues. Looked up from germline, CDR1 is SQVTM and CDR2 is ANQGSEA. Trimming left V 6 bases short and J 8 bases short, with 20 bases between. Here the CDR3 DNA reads TGCAGCGTCATCAGGGGAATTGGTTTCGATGAGCAGTTCTTC. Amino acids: CSVIRGIGFDEQFF.

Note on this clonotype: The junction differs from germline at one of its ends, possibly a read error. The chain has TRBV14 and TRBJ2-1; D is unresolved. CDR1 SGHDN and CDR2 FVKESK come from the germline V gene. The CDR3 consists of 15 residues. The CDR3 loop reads CVSSPPGSPYNEQFF. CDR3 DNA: TGTGTCAGCAGCCCGCCGGGTAGCCCCTACAATGAGCAGTTCTTC.

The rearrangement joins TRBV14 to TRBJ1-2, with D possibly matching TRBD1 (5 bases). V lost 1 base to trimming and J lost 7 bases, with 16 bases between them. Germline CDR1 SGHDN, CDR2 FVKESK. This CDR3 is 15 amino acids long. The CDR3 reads CASSQVFGRVFGYTF. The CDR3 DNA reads TGTGCCAGCAGCCAAGTGTTCGGCAGGGTCTTTGGCTACACCTTC.

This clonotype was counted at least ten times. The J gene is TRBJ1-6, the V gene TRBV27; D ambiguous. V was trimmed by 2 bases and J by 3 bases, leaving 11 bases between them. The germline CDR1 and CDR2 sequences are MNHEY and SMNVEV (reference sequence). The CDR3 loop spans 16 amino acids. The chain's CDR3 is CASSLGPHGYNSPLHF. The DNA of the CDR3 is TGTGCCAGCAGTTTAGGTCCGCACGGCTATAATTCACCCCTCCACTTT.

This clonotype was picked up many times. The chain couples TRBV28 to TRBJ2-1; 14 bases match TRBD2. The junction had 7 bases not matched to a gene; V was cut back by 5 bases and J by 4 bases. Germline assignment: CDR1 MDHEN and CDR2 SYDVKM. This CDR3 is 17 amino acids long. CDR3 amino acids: CASSLRTSGRFYNEQFF. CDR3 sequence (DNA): TGTGCCAGCAGTCTCCGGACTAGCGGGAGGTTTTACAATGAGCAGTTCTTC.

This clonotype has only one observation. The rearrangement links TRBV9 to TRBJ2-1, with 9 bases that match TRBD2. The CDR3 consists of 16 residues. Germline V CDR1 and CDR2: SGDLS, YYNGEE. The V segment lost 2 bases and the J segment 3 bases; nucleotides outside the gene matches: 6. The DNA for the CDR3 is TGTGCCAGCAGCGTTAGCGGGACTAGCAGCTACAATGAGCAGTTCTTC. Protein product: CASSVSGTSSYNEQFF.

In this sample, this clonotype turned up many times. CDR3 coding DNA: TGTGCCAGCAGTTACCCTACGTTCCAGACTCCCGGCGAGCAGTACTTC. Amino acid sequence: CASSYPTFQTPGEQYF. The V call is TRBV6-2 or TRBV6-3, the J call TRBJ2-7; D unclear. Per the germline V gene, CDR1 is MNHEY and CDR2 is SVGEGT. The CDR3 has 16 residues. The V and J ends lost 2 bases and 6 bases respectively, with 20 bases between them.

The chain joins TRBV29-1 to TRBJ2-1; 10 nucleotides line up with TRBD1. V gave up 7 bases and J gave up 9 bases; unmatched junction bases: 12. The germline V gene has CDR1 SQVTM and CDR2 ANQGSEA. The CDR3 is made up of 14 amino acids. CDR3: CSGARRQGAFEQFF. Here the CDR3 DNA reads TGCAGCGGGGCCCGGCGACAGGGGGCTTTTGAGCAGTTCTTC.

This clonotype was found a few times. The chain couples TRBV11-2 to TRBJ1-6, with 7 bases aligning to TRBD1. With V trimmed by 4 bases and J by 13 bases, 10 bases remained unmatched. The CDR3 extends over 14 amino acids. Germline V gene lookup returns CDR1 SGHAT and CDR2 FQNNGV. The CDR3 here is CASSSYTGVGPLHF. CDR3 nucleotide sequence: TGTGCCAGCAGCTCGTACACAGGGGTAGGTCCCCTCCACTTT.

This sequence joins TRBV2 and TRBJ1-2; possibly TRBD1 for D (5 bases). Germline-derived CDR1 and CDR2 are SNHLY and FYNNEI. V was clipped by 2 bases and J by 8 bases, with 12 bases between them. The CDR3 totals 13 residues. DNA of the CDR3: TGTGCCAGCAGTGAAATAATCTCAGGGGGCTACACCTTC. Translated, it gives CASSEIISGGYTF.

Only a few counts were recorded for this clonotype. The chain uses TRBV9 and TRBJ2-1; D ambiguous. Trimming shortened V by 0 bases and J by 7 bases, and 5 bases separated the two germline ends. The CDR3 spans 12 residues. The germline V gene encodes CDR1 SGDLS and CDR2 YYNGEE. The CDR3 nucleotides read TGTGCCAGCAGCGTAGCTCCAAATGAGCAGTTCTTC. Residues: CASSVAPNEQFF.

CDR3 residues: CASSVVGKGSEQFF. In nucleotides, the CDR3 is TGTGCCAGCAGCGTAGTGGGTAAGGGGTCGGAACAGTTCTTC. The J gene is TRBJ2-1, the V gene TRBV9; D perhaps matches TRBD1 (5 bases). The CDR3 contains 14 residues. Germline lookup yields CDR1 SGDLS and CDR2 YYNGEE. Trimming stripped 0 bases from V and 13 bases from J, with 17 bases between.